This TCR beta chain comes out of a study of blood T cells in healthy people across ages. Study outcomes and limitations: Naive CD4+ cells and diversity were both higher in long-lived donors than in aged donors.

A second PCR, run for about 7 to 11 cycles, used a sample-barcoded 5' primer plus a J-beta primer mix. Through a template-switch adaptor with 12 random nucleotides, each cDNA molecule received a tag. TCRdb re-called the 5' RACE reads with MiXCR, one entry per CDR3 protein. The sample records 700,000 or so distinct CDR3 sequences, 40% to 45% being singletons. This clonotype was recorded only once. Its antigen is still unknown. Trimming took off 6 bases at V and 0 bases at J, with 14 bases between the two ends. CDR3 length: 15 residues. Germline loops: CDR1 SEHNR, CDR2 FQNEAQ (reference sequence). The sequence was collected from a man older than 75 in good health. The chain combines TRBV7-9 with TRBJ1-2; TRBD1 is a possible D gene (6 bases). The sample taken for sequencing was blood. This chain's CDR3 is CASRQDSLPNYGYTF. Written as DNA, the CDR3 is TGTGCCAGCAGACAGGACAGCTTACCTAACTATGGCTACACCTTC.